A selection of T cell receptor beta chains follows, all from one sample in a study of OX40 agonist ivuxolimab in advanced cancers. Assay: immunoSEQ multiplex PCR; the TCRdb copy retains only in-frame clones and omits some. The sample records 70,000 or so clones, 80% to 95% being singletons. Material: CD4+ or CD8+ T cells sorted from blood, obtained in a trial of the OX40 agonist ivuxolimab. The receptors here all came from an adult with an advanced solid tumor such as melanoma, head and neck, liver or kidney cancer. Each CDR3 is given with its conserved first and last residue. The order of the fields is V gene, J gene, clone size, D gene, CDR3 DNA, CDR3 protein. The D gene is left open where the match is weak. Clone sizes are given selectively: once, few, many, or a class where the clone is expanded.

v_call: TRBV4-2; j_call: TRBJ1-5; clone_size: NA; d_call: NA; cdr3_nt: TGTGCCAGCAGCCAAGATCCTTTTTCGGATCAGCCCCAGCATTTT; cdr3_aa: CASSQDPFSDQPQHF
v_call: TRBV11-2; j_call: TRBJ1-2; clone_size: NA; d_call: TRBD1; cdr3_nt: TGTGCCAGCAGCCCCCTTCCCGGGACAGGGGGTTCCGCCTATGGCTACACCTTC; cdr3_aa: CASSPLPGTGGSAYGYTF
v_call: TRBV27; j_call: TRBJ2-1; clone_size: many; d_call: TRBD1; cdr3_nt: TGTGCCAGCAGTTTTGGACAGGACAATGAGCAGTTCTTC; cdr3_aa: CASSFGQDNEQFF
v_call: TRBV6-6; j_call: TRBJ2-7; clone_size: NA; d_call: NA; cdr3_nt: TGTGCCAGTAGTGGGGGGGCAGGGAGGTATGGCGAGCAGTACTTC; cdr3_aa: CASSGGAGRYGEQYF
v_call: TRBV19; j_call: TRBJ1-1; clone_size: NA; d_call: TRBD1; cdr3_nt: TGTGCCAGTAGTATATCAGCAGGGGGTTACACTGAAGCTTTCTTT; cdr3_aa: CASSISAGGYTEAFF
v_call: TRBV27; j_call: TRBJ1-2; clone_size: once; d_call: NA; cdr3_nt: TGTGCCAGCAGTTTAGGGCCTCAGGGGTTGGCTGGCTACACCTTC; cdr3_aa: CASSLGPQGLAGYTF
v_call: TRBV13; j_call: TRBJ1-1; clone_size: NA; d_call: TRBD1; cdr3_nt: TGTGCCAGCAGTACAGGGGGCATCGCTGAAGCTTTCTTT; cdr3_aa: CASSTGGIAEAFF
v_call: TRBV4-1; j_call: TRBJ2-1; clone_size: NA; d_call: TRBD1; cdr3_nt: TGCGCCAGCAGCCAAGGGACAGGGCGGGACAATGAGCAGTTCTTC; cdr3_aa: CASSQGTGRDNEQFF
v_call: TRBV7-8; j_call: TRBJ2-2; clone_size: NA; d_call: NA; cdr3_nt: TGTGCCAGCAGCTCAGCCCAAGGGTTAGTCCGGGAGCTGTTTTTT; cdr3_aa: CASSSAQGLVRELFF
v_call: TRBV5-6; j_call: TRBJ2-1; clone_size: NA; d_call: TRBD2; cdr3_nt: TGTGCCAGCAGCTGGATTACCCCGGGACTAGCGGGCAATGAGCAGTTCTTC; cdr3_aa: CASSWITPGLAGNEQFF
v_call: TRBV5-5; j_call: TRBJ2-5; clone_size: NA; d_call: NA; cdr3_nt: TGTGCCAGCAGCTTGTACAGGGAGGTCGAGACCCAGTACTTC; cdr3_aa: CASSLYREVETQYF
v_call: TRBV5-1; j_call: TRBJ1-2; clone_size: NA; d_call: NA; cdr3_nt: TGCGCCAGCAGCCAACCCGGGGGGGGCTATGGCTACACCTTC; cdr3_aa: CASSQPGGGYGYTF
v_call: TRBV27; j_call: TRBJ1-4; clone_size: NA; d_call: NA; cdr3_nt: TGTGCCAGCAGTCCCGCAGGAGGATCTAATGAAAAACTGTTTTTT; cdr3_aa: CASSPAGGSNEKLFF